The 14 T cell receptor beta chains below come from one sample, sequenced in a study of cytomegalovirus exposure and HLA in healthy donors (dated by TCRdb to 2016 to 2017). To prepare the library, the immunoSEQ multiplex PCR assay was applied. A mixture of 60 forward primers for TCR Vbeta segments and 13 reverse primers for TCR Jbeta segments was used in the multiplex PCR. TCRdb mirrors the immuneACCESS table, restricted to in-frame sequences. Some clones are absent from its copies; in checked studies, under half trace to an unresolved V gene, and the reason for the others is unknown. In all, the sample holds roughly 110,000 clones, and over 70% of those were seen once. Of the sample, 2% to 2.5% falls within the top ten clones. Source material: PBMCs. The receptors originated from a young man in good health and CMV-seronegative.

V is TRBV14 and J is TRBJ2-7; no definite D call. The CDR3 runs to 12 residues. Germline V gene lookup returns CDR1 SGHDN and CDR2 FVKESK. V dropped 4 bases and J dropped 3 bases, with 7 bases sitting between them. The CDR3 DNA reads as TGTGCCAGCAGCCGAGCTGGCTACGAGCAGTACTTC. Its translation is CASSRAGYEQYF. Using reference TRBV14 and TRBJ2-7 for the parts outside the CDR3, the full variable domain is EAGVTQFPSHSVIEKGQTVTLRCDPISGHDNLYWYRRVMGKEIKFLLHFVKESKQDESGMPNNRFLAERTGGTYSTLKVQPAELEDSGVYFCASSRAGYEQYFGPGTRLTVT.

The chain combines TRBV28 with TRBJ2-5; D is unclear. The J call is uncertain, as TRBJ2-7 better fits the DNA end. The germline V gene encodes CDR1 MDHEN and CDR2 SYDVKM. CDR3 length equals 10 residues. The chain's CDR3 is CASSVYEQYF. The CDR3 DNA reads TGTGCCAGCAGTGTATACGAGCAGTACTTC.

On this clone itself: The sample contains more than one DNA sequence encoding this CDR3. The chain links TRBV6-1 to TRBJ2-7, with no clear D. There are 14 residues in the CDR3. Germline lookup yields CDR1 MNHNS and CDR2 SASEGT. Trimming took 4 bases from V and 0 from J, leaving 10 bases between them. The CDR3 spells CASSVGQPSYEQYF. CDR3 DNA: TGTGCCAGCAGTGTTGGGCAGCCCTCCTACGAGCAGTACTTC.

This chain connects TRBV6-5 to TRBJ1-6; TRBD1 aligns across 10 bases. Germline CDR1 MNHEY, CDR2 SVGAGI. After removal of 2 bases from V and 8 bases from J, the junction contained 6 bases not matched to a gene. CDR3 length equals 16 residues. The CDR3 loop reads CASSYEAGTGDSPLHF. CDR3 coding DNA: TGTGCCAGCAGTTACGAGGCCGGGACAGGGGATTCACCCCTCCACTTT.

V gene TRBV6-1 combines with J gene TRBJ2-1; 7 positions match TRBD2. The trim removed 1 base at V and 4 bases at J, leaving 4 bases unmatched. This CDR3 region has 15 residues. Germline V gene data show CDR1 as MNHNS and CDR2 as SASEGT. CDR3 nucleotide sequence: TGTGCCAGCAGTGAAGGACTAGCCGGATACAATGAGCAGTTCTTC. It encodes CASSEGLAGYNEQFF.

The chain has TRBV9 and TRBJ2-5; 11 nucleotides match TRBD2. This CDR3 contains 15 residues. CDR1 and CDR2 (germline): SGDLS, YYNGEE. Unmatched junction bases numbered 4, after V lost 1 base and J lost 5 bases. The chain's CDR3 is CASSVRGTSGETQYF. CDR3 DNA: TGTGCCAGCAGCGTAAGGGGGACTAGCGGCGAGACCCAGTACTTC.

The chain combines TRBV11-1 with TRBJ2-3, with TRBD2 matching 11 bases. This CDR3 is built from 16 residues. Germline V gene lookup returns CDR1 SGHAT and CDR2 FQDESV (reference sequence). V lost 3 bases, J lost 5 bases, and 7 bases stayed unmatched. The CDR3 loop is CASSFYSGRAGDTQYF. Written as DNA, the CDR3 is TGTGCCAGCAGCTTTTATAGCGGGAGGGCAGGAGATACGCAGTATTTT.

The chain recombines TRBV28 with TRBJ1-1; D ambiguous. Trimming removed 5 bases from V and 7 bases from J, with 5 bases in between. Germline lookup yields CDR1 MDHEN and CDR2 SYDVKM. The CDR3 consists of 10 residues. This chain's CDR3 is CASSRSEAFF. In DNA form, the CDR3 reads TGTGCCAGCAGTCGGAGTGAAGCTTTCTTT.

A few counts support this clone. The chain employs TRBV4-1 and TRBJ2-4, with a possible D match to TRBD2 (5 bases). Deletions cut 1 base from V and 2 bases from J, with 6 bases between. CDR3 size: 14 residues. Looked up from germline, CDR1 is MGHRA and CDR2 is YSYEKL. This chain's CDR3 is CASSQVTTKNIQYF. DNA for the CDR3: TGCGCCAGCAGCCAAGTGACTACCAAAAACATTCAGTACTTC.

V is TRBV14 and J is TRBJ2-1, with TRBD1 identical over 11 bases. Germline CDR1 is SGHDN and CDR2 is FVKESK. After removal of 1 base from V and 8 bases from J, the junction contained 10 bases not matched to a gene. The CDR3 is 17 amino acids. CDR3 protein: CASSQAGQGVWFDEQFF. The CDR3 coding sequence is TGTGCCAGCAGCCAAGCGGGACAGGGGGTATGGTTTGATGAGCAGTTCTTC. The variable domain in full, completed from reference TRBV14 and TRBJ2-1, reads EAGVTQFPSHSVIEKGQTVTLRCDPISGHDNLYWYRRVMGKEIKFLLHFVKESKQDESGMPNNRFLAERTGGTYSTLKVQPAELEDSGVYFCASSQAGQGVWFDEQFFGPGTRLTVL.

This rearrangement joins TRBV5-4 to TRBJ1-4; D is possibly TRBD1 (5 bases). V lost 3 bases and J lost 8, with 17 bases in between. Germline CDR1 SGHNT, CDR2 YYREEE (reference sequence). This CDR3 has 15 amino acids. CDR3 sequence (DNA): TGTGCCAGCAGCTCGGGGGGGGTTTTGCGAGAAAAACTGTTTTTT. Protein sequence: CASSSGGVLREKLFF.

A few counts support this clone. The CDR3 DNA reads as TGTGCCAGTACCATGGGGGGGCTTGGCTCACCCCTCCACTTT. Translating gives CASTMGGLGSPLHF. The chain recombines TRBV19 with TRBJ1-6; maybe TRBD1 (6 bases). Germline V gene data show CDR1 as LNHDA and CDR2 as SQIVND (reference sequence). The V end was cut by 7 bases, the J end by 10 bases, with 17 bases between. The CDR3 covers 14 residues.

The table lists this clone with a count of one. The chain recombines TRBV6-5 with TRBJ1-1, with a weak D call TRBD1 (5 bases). The CDR3 covers 15 residues. Between the trimmed V and J ends, which lost 1 base and 4 bases, there was a span of 13 bases. Germline assignment: CDR1 MNHEY and CDR2 SVGAGI. The CDR3 DNA is TGTGCCAGCAGTTACTTGGGGGGACGAATCACTGAAGCTTTCTTT. It translates to CASSYLGGRITEAFF.

This chain uses TRBV15 with TRBJ2-7; D ambiguous. Germline assignment: CDR1 LNHNV and CDR2 YYDKDF (reference sequence). This CDR3 has 15 residues. Trimming removed 0 bases from V and 2 bases from J, with 11 bases in between. The CDR3 is CATSRESQVAYEQYF. The CDR3 coding sequence is TGTGCCACCAGCAGAGAATCCCAGGTCGCCTACGAGCAGTACTTC.